This T cell receptor beta chain was identified during a study of Ad26.COV2.S vaccination and SARS-CoV-2 variants. The overall study: Sample donor was a member of the COV1001 Ad26.COV2.S trial arm.

Regarding the study as a whole: Across vaccine and placebo recipients, the breadth of non-spike TCRs was similar.

Germline CDR1 reads MNHEY; CDR2 reads SMNVEV (reference sequence). CDR3 size: 15 residues. The J segment lost 2 bases and the V segment lost 3 bases, leaving 7 bases of the junction unmatched. For this clone: Its specificity is not known.

Indicated treatment: roughly 19 received Ad26.COV2.S at low or high dose, single or two shots; 5 received placebo; per-sample allocation not given. The samples date from day 63 after the first vaccine or placebo injection. Aged 18-55 years, donor was enrolled in Boston around 2020. This vaccine is an Ad26 vector that expresses the Wuhan-strain SARS-CoV-2 spike. The data were produced by immunoSEQ multiplex PCR, yet TCRdb's version contains in-frame clones alone and is incomplete. The table shows a few hundred thousand clones, with 88% occurring only once. The starting material was peripheral blood, obtained in a trial of Ad26.COV2.S vaccine versus placebo. The TCR was taken from a person between 18 and 59 years old who received the Ad26.COV2.S COVID-19 vaccine or a placebo. This chain uses TRBV27 with TRBJ2-7; 7 bases match TRBD1. The DNA of the CDR3 is TGTGCCAGCAGTTTCTTCGGACAGGAGGCCTACGAGCAGTACTTC. This sequence encodes CASSFFGQEAYEQYF.